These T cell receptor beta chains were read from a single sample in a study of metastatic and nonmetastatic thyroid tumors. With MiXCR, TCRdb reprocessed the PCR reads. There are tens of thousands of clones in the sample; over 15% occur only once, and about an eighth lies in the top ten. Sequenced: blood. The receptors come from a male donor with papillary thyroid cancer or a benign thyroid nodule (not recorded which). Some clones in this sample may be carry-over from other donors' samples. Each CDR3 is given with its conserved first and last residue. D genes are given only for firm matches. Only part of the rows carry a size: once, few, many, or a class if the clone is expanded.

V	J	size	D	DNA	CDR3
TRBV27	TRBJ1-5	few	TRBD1	TGTGCCAGCAGCACCGGGACAGGGGTCAATCAGCCCCAGCATTTT	CASSTGTGVNQPQHF
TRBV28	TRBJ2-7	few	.	TGTGCCAGCAGTTTATATTTGACTGGAAGTAGCTCCTACGAGCAGTACTTC	CASSLYLTGSSSYEQYF
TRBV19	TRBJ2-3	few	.	TGTGCCAGTAGTATGGACATCACAGATACGCAGTATTTT	CASSMDITDTQYF
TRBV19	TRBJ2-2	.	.	TGTGCCATTAGTAGAGCAGACGCGAACACCGGGGAGCTGTTTTTT	CAISRADANTGELFF
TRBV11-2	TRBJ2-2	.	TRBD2	TGTGCCAGCAGCCGGACTAGCGGGGCCAACACCGGGGAGCTGTTTTTT	CASSRTSGANTGELFF
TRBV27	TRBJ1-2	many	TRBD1	TGTGCCAGCAGTTTGGAGCCAGGGGGCAACTATGGCTACACCTTC	CASSLEPGGNYGYTF
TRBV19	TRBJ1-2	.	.	TGTGCCAGTAGTGAGGGAACCGGCAACTATGGCTACACCTTC	CASSEGTGNYGYTF
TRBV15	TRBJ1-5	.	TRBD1	TGTGCCACCAGCAGGGAGACAGGGGTCCAGCAGCCCCAGCATTTT	CATSRETGVQQPQHF
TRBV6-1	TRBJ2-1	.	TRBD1	TGTGCCAGCAGTGACGGGGCCACAGGGGTTTACAATGAGCAGTTCTTC	CASSDGATGVYNEQFF
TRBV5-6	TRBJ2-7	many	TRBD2	TGTGCCAGCAGCCGGGGACTAGCGGGAGACTACGAGCAGTACTTC	CASSRGLAGDYEQYF
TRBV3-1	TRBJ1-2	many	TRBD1	TGTGCCAGCAGGCAAGAAGGGACAGGGAGAACTAACTATGGCTACACCTTC	CASRQEGTGRTNYGYTF
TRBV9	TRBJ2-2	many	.	TGTGCCAGCACCGTAGACACCGGGGAGCTGTTTTTT	CASTVDTGELFF
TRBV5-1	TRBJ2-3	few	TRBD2	TGCGCCAGCACACGAGCGGGAGCCGGAGATACGCAGTATTTT	CASTRAGAGDTQYF
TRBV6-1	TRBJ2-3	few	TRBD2	TGTGCCAGCAAAGGACTAGCGAGGACAGATACGCAGTATTTT	CASKGLARTDTQYF
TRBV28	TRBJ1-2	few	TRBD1	TGTGCCAGCACTCCCGGGACAGGGGGCGCCTATGGCTACACCTTC	CASTPGTGGAYGYTF
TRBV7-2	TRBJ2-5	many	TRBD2	TGTGCCAGCAGCGTCGGACTAGCGGGGAGTCAAGAGACCCAGTACTTC	CASSVGLAGSQETQYF